This entry lists 4 T cell receptor beta chains sequenced from one sample in a study of human T cells and chemical hapten exposure. The time point denotes: patch test 1, 2 weeks after DPC sensitization. Treatment: therapeutic diphenylcyclopropenone sensitization with weekly scalp DPC. MiXCR, run by TCRdb on the RACE reads, gives a single entry per CDR3 protein. The sample shows 370,000 or so distinct CDR3 sequences, approximately 5.1% of them seen only once. This material consisted of whole blood, taken in connection with sensitization to the hapten diphenylcyclopropenone (DPC). The receptor set was obtained from a woman aged 45-65 years with alopecia areata. Some clones in this sample may be carry-over from other donors' samples.

This chain uses TRBV7-9 with TRBJ2-1; tentatively, D is TRBD2 (5 bases). V was cut by 1 base and J by 10 bases, with 11 bases left in between. CDR1 is SEHNR, CDR2 FQNEAQ, per germline (reference sequence). The CDR3 covers 13 residues. The CDR3, as DNA: TGTGCCAGCAGCTTAGGAGGAGGCGCCGAGCAGTTCTTC. This codes for CASSLGGGAEQFF.

This clonotype was observed at least ten times. This chain connects TRBV6-2 or TRBV6-3 to TRBJ2-1; 10 positions match TRBD2. J gave up 6 bases and V 4 bases, and 9 bases lay outside the gene matches. The germline gives CDR1 MNHEY, CDR2 SVGEGT. The CDR3 runs to 16 residues. CDR3 DNA: TGTGCCAGCAGTTTCCCCGGGACTAGCGCTACCAATGAGCAGTTCTTC. This gives the protein CASSFPGTSATNEQFF.

The sample holds a few counts of this clonotype. V usage is TRBV20-1 and J usage is TRBJ2-7, with D perhaps TRBD2 (5 bases). The germline gives CDR1 DFQATT, CDR2 SNEGSKA (reference sequence). The V gene lost 0 bases and the J gene lost 4 bases, with 16 bases spanning the gap. The CDR3 length is 15 residues. This CDR3 reads CSARDTRATAYEQYF. The CDR3 DNA reads as TGCAGTGCTAGAGATACGAGGGCTACAGCTTACGAGCAGTACTTC.

V is TRBV28 and J is TRBJ2-5; TRBD1 aligns across 8 bases. CDR3 size: 14 residues. Unmatched junction bases numbered 5, after V lost 4 bases and J lost 4 bases. The germline V gene has CDR1 MDHEN and CDR2 SYDVKM. The DNA for the CDR3 is TGTGCCAGCAGTTCATTGGACAGGGCAGAGACCCAGTACTTC. It translates to CASSSLDRAETQYF.